These 25 T cell receptor beta chains came from one sample sequenced in a study of shared clonotypes between healthy human individuals. TCRdb keeps only in-frame clones here, not all; method: immunoSEQ multiplex PCR. This table has approximately 740,000 clones, around 67% appearing once. The specimen was memory CD4+ T cells sorted from blood. Specified subset: CD45RA-negative fraction. The receptors originated from a woman aged 30 to 39 in good health.

This clone was detected once. This chain connects TRBV13 to TRBJ2-7; 11 bases map to TRBD1. This CDR3 contains 14 residues. Trimming at V came to 4 bases and at J to 4 bases, leaving 3 bases not matched to a gene. CDR1 and CDR2 (germline): PRHDT, FYEKMQ (reference sequence). CDR3 region: CASSYGTGGYEQYF. In DNA form, the CDR3 reads TGTGCCAGCAGCTACGGGACAGGGGGATACGAGCAGTACTTC.

The V call is TRBV5-4, the J call TRBJ2-5; 9 bases agree with TRBD1. Germline V gives CDR1 SGHNT, CDR2 YYREEE (reference sequence). V gave up 4 bases and J gave up 7 bases; unmatched junction bases: 8. The CDR3 is 14 residues long. CDR3 residues: CASSSRQGVGTQYF. In DNA, the CDR3 is TGTGCCAGCAGCAGCAGACAGGGGGTGGGGACCCAGTACTTC.

The chain carries TRBV9 and TRBJ2-4; D may be TRBD1 or TRBD2 (6 bases each). Germline V gives CDR1 SGDLS, CDR2 YYNGEE. This CDR3 is built from 18 residues. V was trimmed by 0 bases and J by 5 bases, leaving 21 bases between them. The CDR3, as DNA: TGTGCCAGCAGCGTAGCCTCGGGGGCGGCCTCCCTTCAAAACATTCAGTACTTC. Protein product: CASSVASGAASLQNIQYF.

This chain uses TRBV5-4 with TRBJ1-5; D remains unclear. Trimming removed 4 bases from V and 8 bases from J, with 16 bases in between. This CDR3 contains 14 residues. Germline CDR1 and CDR2: SGHNT and YYREEE (reference sequence). The CDR3 region has the DNA TGTGCCAGCAGCCCCATAATGGAGGGAGAGCCCCAGCATTTT. This sequence encodes CASSPIMEGEPQHF.

In DNA, the CDR3 is TGCGCCAGCAGCTTGGGGACTAGCGACTCCTACGAGCAGTACTTC. Translation: CASSLGTSDSYEQYF. The genes are TRBV5-1 and TRBJ2-7, with 9 positions matching TRBD2. The ends lost 0 bases at V and 0 bases at J; junction bases unmatched: 1. The CDR3 has 15 amino acids. Germline CDR1 reads SGHRS; CDR2 reads YFSETQ.

The chain joins TRBV25-1 to TRBJ2-1, with unresolved D. This CDR3 has 11 residues. Between the trimmed V and J ends, which lost 3 bases and 8 bases, there was a span of 5 bases. Germline V gene lookup returns CDR1 MGHDK and CDR2 SYGVNS. The CDR3, as DNA: TGTGCCAGCAGTGATGAGCATGAGCAGTTCTTC. Its translation: CASSDEHEQFF.

The chain is built from TRBV7-3 and TRBJ2-3, with 9 bases fitting TRBD2. Germline V gives CDR1 SGHTA, CDR2 FQGTGA. V was clipped by 5 bases and J by 7 bases; unmatched bases: 7. The CDR3 runs 14 residues. In DNA, the CDR3 is TGTGCCAGCAGCCAAGCGGGAGGACCGAATACGCAGTATTTT. Its protein product is CASSQAGGPNTQYF.

The chain links TRBV10-3 to TRBJ2-7; TRBD1 matches 7 bases. CDR3 length equals 14 residues. Germline loops: CDR1 ENHRY, CDR2 SYGVKD. V was clipped by 4 bases and J by 2 bases; unmatched bases: 5. The CDR3 spells CAISGGQKTYEQYF. The CDR3 DNA follows: TGTGCCATCAGTGGGGGACAGAAAACCTACGAGCAGTACTTC.

The chain links TRBV19 to TRBJ1-1, with a tentative D call TRBD1 (5 bases). Per germline, CDR1 LNHDA and CDR2 SQIVND (reference sequence). This CDR3 has 14 amino acids. V lost 7 bases and J 4 bases, leaving 16 bases between the germline ends. The CDR3 reads CASTPRGSSTEAFF. Here the CDR3 DNA reads TGTGCCAGTACCCCGAGGGGAAGTAGCACTGAAGCTTTCTTT.

This clone occurred a few times. The CDR3 sequence is CASSPRGRANYGYTF. The CDR3 bases are TGTGCCAGCAGTCCCCGGGGGCGGGCTAACTATGGCTACACCTTC. This chain connects TRBV28 to TRBJ1-2, with TRBD1 as a possible D gene (6 bases). This CDR3 spans 15 amino acids. V was trimmed by 5 bases and J by 0 bases, leaving 13 bases between them. Germline V gene lookup returns CDR1 MDHEN and CDR2 SYDVKM.

V and J are TRBV25-1 and TRBJ2-7; TRBD1 agrees at 7 bases. With V trimmed by 6 bases and J by 2 bases, 4 bases remained unmatched. Germline CDR1 is MGHDK and CDR2 is SYGVNS. The CDR3 extends over 13 amino acids. The CDR3 sequence is CASSRQGTYEQYF. The DNA for the CDR3 is TGTGCCAGCAGCCGACAGGGAACCTACGAGCAGTACTTC.

The chain combines TRBV30 with TRBJ2-3; weak D call: TRBD1 (6 bases). Trimming pared 4 bases from V and 5 bases from J, leaving 19 bases between. In germline, CDR1 is GTSNPN, CDR2 SVGIG (reference sequence). The CDR3 spans 15 residues. The CDR3 is CAWTPQGRRGDTQYF. The CDR3 DNA sequence: TGTGCCTGGACACCACAGGGTCGACGAGGAGATACGCAGTATTTT.

The chain uses TRBV27 and TRBJ2-6; perhaps TRBD2 as D (5 bases). Trimming stripped 1 base from V and 0 bases from J, with 7 bases between. Looked up from germline, CDR1 is MNHEY and CDR2 is SMNVEV (reference sequence). The CDR3 runs 16 residues. This CDR3 reads CASSLWGVSGANVLTF. CDR3 sequence (DNA): TGTGCCAGCAGTTTATGGGGAGTCTCTGGGGCCAACGTCCTGACTTTC. Full variable domain (rest looked up from reference TRBV27 and TRBJ2-6): EAQVTQNPRYLITVTGKKLTVTCSQNMNHEYMSWYRQDPGLGLRQIYYSMNVEVTDKGDVPEGYKVSRKEKRNFPLILESPSPNQTSLYFCASSLWGVSGANVLTFGAGSRLTVL.

This clone was detected ten times or more. The V call is TRBV6-6, the J call TRBJ2-2; D unclear. V gave up 4 bases and J gave up 2 bases, with 8 bases separating them. Per the germline V gene, CDR1 is MNHNY and CDR2 is SVGAGI (reference sequence). The CDR3 loop spans 14 amino acids. The CDR3 nucleotides read TGTGCCAGCAGTTCCCCAGGCAACACCGGGGAGCTGTTTTTT. This codes for CASSSPGNTGELFF.

The rearrangement uses TRBV28 and TRBJ1-1, with D perhaps TRBD1 (6 bases). Germline V gene sequence: CDR1 MDHEN, CDR2 SYDVKM. V was pared by 4 bases and J by 5 bases, with 20 bases between. This CDR3 comprises 16 residues. The CDR3 is CASSWGKETGQTEAFF. The CDR3 nucleotides are TGTGCCAGCAGTTGGGGTAAGGAGACAGGTCAGACTGAAGCTTTCTTT.

On this clone: The sample has other DNA sequences that encode this CDR3 too. The chain uses TRBV30 and TRBJ1-1; 7 nucleotides agree with TRBD1. Germline CDR1 reads GTSNPN; CDR2 reads SVGIG (reference sequence). This CDR3 spans 14 amino acids. V gave up 3 bases and J gave up 0 bases; unmatched junction bases: 4. The CDR3 protein is CAWSADRVNTEAFF. For the CDR3, the DNA is TGTGCCTGGAGCGCAGACAGGGTGAACACTGAAGCTTTCTTT.

With regard to this clone: The identical CDR3 is also encoded by other nucleotide sequences in the sample. The chain combines TRBV30 with TRBJ1-1, with 8 bases identical to TRBD1. V shed 1 base and J 3 bases; nucleotides not matched to a gene: 1. The CDR3 is 13 residues long. In germline, CDR1 is GTSNPN, CDR2 SVGIG (reference sequence). The CDR3 bases are TGTGCCTGGAGTGGACAGGGGTACACTGAAGCTTTCTTT. Its translation is CAWSGQGYTEAFF.

The chain carries TRBV30 and TRBJ2-2; 13 nucleotides agree with TRBD2. This CDR3 is built from 15 residues. Trimming took 0 bases from V and 6 from J; bases not matched to a gene: 1. CDR1 and CDR2 from the germline V gene are GTSNPN and SVGIG (reference sequence). This CDR3 reads CAWSVGLAGAGELFF. In DNA, the CDR3 is TGTGCCTGGAGTGTTGGACTAGCGGGAGCCGGGGAGCTGTTTTTT.

This chain uses TRBV19 with TRBJ2-2; D gene unclear. Germline values: CDR1 LNHDA, CDR2 SQIVND (reference sequence). The V end was cut by 6 bases, the J end by 3 bases, with 11 bases between. The CDR3 runs to 14 residues. CDR3 sequence (DNA): TGTGCCAGTAGCCCTACCCGGTACACCGGGGAGCTGTTTTTT. Encoded protein: CASSPTRYTGELFF.

This clone was seen a handful of times. The chain recombines TRBV5-4 with TRBJ2-3; D is perhaps TRBD2 (6 bases). The CDR3 is made up of 14 amino acids. V lost 5 bases to trimming and J lost 3 bases, with 13 bases between them. Germline V gives CDR1 SGHNT, CDR2 YYREEE (reference sequence). In nucleotides, the CDR3 is TGTGCCAGCAGTCCAGGAGGGAGGACAGATACGCAGTATTTT. The encoded protein is CASSPGGRTDTQYF.

This clone has just a few counts. The chain couples TRBV7-3 to TRBJ2-2, with 7 nucleotides matching TRBD2. The length of the CDR3 is 18 residues. The V segment lost 4 bases and the J segment 4 bases; nucleotides outside the gene matches: 15. Looked up from germline, CDR1 is SGHTA and CDR2 is FQGTGA. CDR3 loop: CASSSSLRAGDGTGELFF. Written as DNA, the CDR3 is TGTGCCAGCAGCTCGTCTCTTCGTGCGGGAGATGGCACCGGGGAGCTGTTTTTT.

With regard to this clone: Other DNA variants within this sample encode the same CDR3. The chain joins TRBV11-2 to TRBJ2-7, with D perhaps matching TRBD2 (5 bases). The CDR3 consists of 13 residues. Germline CDR1 reads SGHAT; CDR2 reads FQNNGV. V lost 1 base and J 1 base, leaving 5 bases between the germline ends. CDR3 loop: CASSLAGSYEQYF. The CDR3 coding sequence is TGTGCCAGCAGCTTAGCGGGGTCCTACGAGCAGTACTTC.

In regard to this clone: It is likely a read error: a sequence one base away is far more abundant. The chain carries TRBV7-2 and TRBJ1-2; D ambiguous. The V and J ends lost 2 bases and 3 bases respectively, with 7 bases between them. The CDR3 is 13 amino acids. Germline-derived CDR1 and CDR2 are SGHTA and FQGNSA. Here the CDR3 reads CASSLQADYGYTF. The DNA for the CDR3 is TGTGCCAGCAGCTTACAGGCAGACTATGGCTACACCTTC.

This clone was counted a single time. The rearrangement joins TRBV4-1 to TRBJ1-4; TRBD1 might be the D (5 bases). Trimming removed 0 bases from V and 8 bases from J, with 16 bases in between. The CDR3 totals 16 residues. Germline values: CDR1 MGHRA, CDR2 YSYEKL. CDR3 DNA sequence: TGCGCCAGCAGCCAAGATCTTCGGGGGAGGGAGGAAAAACTGTTTTTT. As protein: CASSQDLRGREEKLFF.

The chain has TRBV29-1 and TRBJ2-7; D is perhaps TRBD2 (5 bases). The V gene's germline CDR1 is SQVTM and CDR2 ANQGSEA. The CDR3 totals 10 residues. Trimming stripped 7 bases from V and 3 bases from J, with 7 bases between. CDR3 nucleotides: TGCAGCGCCGGGGACTACGAGCAGTACTTC. It codes for CSAGDYEQYF.